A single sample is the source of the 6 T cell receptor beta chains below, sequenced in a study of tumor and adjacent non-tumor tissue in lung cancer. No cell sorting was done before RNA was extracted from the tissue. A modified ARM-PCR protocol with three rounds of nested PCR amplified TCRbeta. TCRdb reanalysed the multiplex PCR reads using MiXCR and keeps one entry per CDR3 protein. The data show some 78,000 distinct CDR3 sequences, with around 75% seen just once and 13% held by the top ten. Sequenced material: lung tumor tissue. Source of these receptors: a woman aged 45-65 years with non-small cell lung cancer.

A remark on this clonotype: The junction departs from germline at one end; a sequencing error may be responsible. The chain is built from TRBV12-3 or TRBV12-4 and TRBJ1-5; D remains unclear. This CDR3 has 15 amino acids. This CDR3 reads CASSPKGNRNQAQHF. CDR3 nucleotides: TGTGCCAGCAGTCCTAAAGGGAATAGGAATCAGGCCCAGCATTTT.

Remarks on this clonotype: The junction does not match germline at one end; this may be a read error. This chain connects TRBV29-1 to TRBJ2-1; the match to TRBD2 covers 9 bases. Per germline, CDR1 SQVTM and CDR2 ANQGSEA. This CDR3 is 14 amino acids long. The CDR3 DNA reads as TGCGGCGTTTCTAGCGGGACCAGGGGCAATGAGCAATTCTTC. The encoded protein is CGVSSGTRGNEQFF.

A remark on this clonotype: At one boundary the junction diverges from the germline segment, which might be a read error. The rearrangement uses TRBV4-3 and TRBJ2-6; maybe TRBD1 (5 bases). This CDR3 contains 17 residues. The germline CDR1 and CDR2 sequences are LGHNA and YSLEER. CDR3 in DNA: TGCGCCAGCAGGCAAGACGCAGGTTTATCTGGGGCCAGCGTCCTGACTTTC. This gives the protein CASRQDAGLSGASVLTF.

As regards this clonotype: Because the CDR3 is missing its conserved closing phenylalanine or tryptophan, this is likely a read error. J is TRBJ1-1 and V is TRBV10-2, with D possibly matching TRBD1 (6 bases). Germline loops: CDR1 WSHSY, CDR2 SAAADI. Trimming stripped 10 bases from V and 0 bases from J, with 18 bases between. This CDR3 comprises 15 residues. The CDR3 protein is CAIKTTGVMNTEAFS. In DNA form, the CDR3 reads TGCGCCATCAAAACGACAGGCGTCATGAACACTGAAGCTTTCTCT.

The CDR3 DNA reads TGTGCCAACACGGGGGGGCGGAGGGACTACAATGAGCAGTTCTTC. It specifies CANTGGRRDYNEQFF. V gene TRBV6-1 combines with J gene TRBJ2-1; 8 bases fit TRBD2. The germline V gene encodes CDR1 MNHNS and CDR2 SASEGT. Trimming took 10 bases from V and 3 from J; bases not matched to a gene: 11. The CDR3 has 15 residues.

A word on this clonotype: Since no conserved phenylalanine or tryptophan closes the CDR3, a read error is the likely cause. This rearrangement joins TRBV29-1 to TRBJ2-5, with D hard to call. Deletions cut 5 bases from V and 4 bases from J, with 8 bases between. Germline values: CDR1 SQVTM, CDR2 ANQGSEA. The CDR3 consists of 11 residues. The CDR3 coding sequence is TGCAGCGTTCTTGGGGTAGAGACCCAGTACCTC. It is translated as CSVLGVETQYL.